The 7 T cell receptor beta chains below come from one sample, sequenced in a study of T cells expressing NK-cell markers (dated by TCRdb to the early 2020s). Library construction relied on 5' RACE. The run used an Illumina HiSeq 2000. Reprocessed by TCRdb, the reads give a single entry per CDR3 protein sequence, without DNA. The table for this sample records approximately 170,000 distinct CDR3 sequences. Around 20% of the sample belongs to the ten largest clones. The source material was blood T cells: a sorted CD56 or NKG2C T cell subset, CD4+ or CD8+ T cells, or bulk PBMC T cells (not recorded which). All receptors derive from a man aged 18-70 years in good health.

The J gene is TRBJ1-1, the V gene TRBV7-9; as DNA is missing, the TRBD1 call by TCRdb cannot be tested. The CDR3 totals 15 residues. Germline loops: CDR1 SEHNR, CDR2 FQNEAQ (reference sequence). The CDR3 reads CASSWGQVGNTEAFF.

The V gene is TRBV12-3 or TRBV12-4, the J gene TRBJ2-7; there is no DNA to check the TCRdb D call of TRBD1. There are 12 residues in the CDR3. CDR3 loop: CASSQGAYEQYF.

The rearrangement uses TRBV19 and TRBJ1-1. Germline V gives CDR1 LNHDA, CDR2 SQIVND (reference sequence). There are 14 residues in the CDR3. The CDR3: CASKVHVNGVEAFF.

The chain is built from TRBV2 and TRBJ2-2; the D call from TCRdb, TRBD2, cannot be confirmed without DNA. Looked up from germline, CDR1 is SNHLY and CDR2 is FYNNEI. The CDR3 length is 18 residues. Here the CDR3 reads CASSESGGGPTNTGELFF.

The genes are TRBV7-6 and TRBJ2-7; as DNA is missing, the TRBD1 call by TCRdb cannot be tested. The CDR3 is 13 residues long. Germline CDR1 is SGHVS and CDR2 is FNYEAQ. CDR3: CASSRMTGNEQYF.

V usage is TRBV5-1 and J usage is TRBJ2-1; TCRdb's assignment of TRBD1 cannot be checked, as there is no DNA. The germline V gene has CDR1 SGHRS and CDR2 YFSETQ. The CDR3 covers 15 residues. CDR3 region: CASSLEGAAYNEQFF.

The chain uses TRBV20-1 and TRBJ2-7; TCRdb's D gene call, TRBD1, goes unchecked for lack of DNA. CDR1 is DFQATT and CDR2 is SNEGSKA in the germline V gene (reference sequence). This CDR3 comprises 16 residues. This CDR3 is CSARVADRGSVNEQYF.